Following are 17 T cell receptor beta chains from one sample sequenced in a study of beta chain features in type 1 diabetes. TCRB transcripts that were expressed got sequenced, as all of the isolated RNA had been reverse transcribed. The table came from immunoSEQ multiplex PCR; TCRdb's copy has only in-frame clones and leaves some out. The table shows about 240,000 clones, with approximately 14% occurring only once. The study's findings and limits: TCRB CDR3s were moderately but significantly shorter in Type 1 diabetes patients in all four CD4+ subsets.

No antigen has been assigned to these receptors. Sequencing was performed on naive CD4+ T cells from blood. All receptors derive from a man aged 25-45 years with type 1 diabetes.

The chain is built from TRBV13 and TRBJ1-5; D may be TRBD1 (6 bases). Germline CDR1 reads PRHDT; CDR2 reads FYEKMQ (reference sequence). This CDR3 region has 15 residues. Between the trimmed V and J ends, which lost 5 bases and 1 base, there was a span of 12 bases. The CDR3, as DNA: TGTGCCAGCAGCCGAGGGGGGGAAAGCAATCAGCCCCAGCATTTT. Translating it yields CASSRGGESNQPQHF. Complete variable domain (other parts from reference TRBV13 and TRBJ1-5): AAGVIQSPRHLIKEKRETATLKCYPIPRHDTVYWYQQGPGQDPQFLISFYEKMQSDKGSIPDRFSAQQFSDYHSELNMSSLELGDSALYFCASSRGGESNQPQHFGDGTRLSIL.

This clone was counted a few times. The chain combines TRBV30 with TRBJ1-2, with 8 bases lining up with TRBD1. Germline trimming cut 3 bases from V and 8 bases from J; bases unmatched to any gene: 8. The CDR3 length is 13 residues. The germline CDR1 and CDR2 sequences are GTSNPN and SVGIG (reference sequence). The CDR3 DNA reads TGTGCCTGGAGGCGGACAGGGAGGGAAGGCTACACCTTC. As protein: CAWRRTGREGYTF.

This clone was detected a few times. Within the sample, other DNA sequences also encode this same CDR3. The chain couples TRBV18 to TRBJ1-1, with D unclear. The CDR3 has 14 amino acids. V lost 3 bases to trimming and J lost 1 base, with 9 bases between them. Germline V gene sequence: CDR1 KGHSH, CDR2 LQKENI. The CDR3 DNA follows: TGTGCCAGCTCACCCCCCGGAGGGAACACTGAAGCTTTCTTT. It yields the protein CASSPPGGNTEAFF.

This clone has a handful of counts. This chain's CDR3 is CSVDEVAWQLNQPQHF. The CDR3 coding sequence is TGCAGCGTTGATGAGGTAGCGTGGCAGTTGAATCAGCCCCAGCATTTT. The chain combines TRBV29-1 with TRBJ1-5, with D unclear. CDR1 SQVTM and CDR2 ANQGSEA come from the germline V gene. Trimming removed 3 bases from V and 4 bases from J, with 19 bases in between. This CDR3 contains 16 residues. Full variable domain (remainder filled in from reference TRBV29-1 and TRBJ1-5): SAVISQKPSRDICQRGTSLTIQCQVDSQVTMMFWYRQQPGQSLTLIATANQGSEATYESGFVIDKFPISRPNLTFSTLTVSNMSPEDSSIYLCSVDEVAWQLNQPQHFGDGTRLSIL.

V and J are TRBV11-3 and TRBJ1-6; TRBD1 is a possible D gene (6 bases). V lost 9 bases to trimming and J lost 5 bases, with 11 bases between them. This CDR3 region has 13 residues. Looked up from germline, CDR1 is SGHNT and CDR2 is YENEEA. For the CDR3, the DNA is TGTGCCAGTGGGGGACAAAATAATTCACCCCTCCACTTT. Residues: CASGGQNNSPLHF.

The table lists this clone with a few counts. This rearrangement joins TRBV25-1 to TRBJ2-3; TRBD2 is a possible D gene (5 bases). The CDR3 consists of 14 residues. V lost 5 bases, J lost 10 bases, and 19 bases lay in between. Germline V gene sequence: CDR1 MGHDK, CDR2 SYGVNS. CDR3 residues: CASSSGVNPVAQYF. Here the CDR3 DNA reads TGTGCCAGCAGTTCCGGGGTCAACCCGGTGGCGCAGTATTTT.

The chain is built from TRBV5-1 and TRBJ2-7; 16 bases line up with TRBD2. V shed 3 bases and J 6 bases; nucleotides not matched to a gene: 6. The CDR3 length is 16 residues. CDR1 SGHRS and CDR2 YFSETQ come from the germline V gene. The CDR3 region has the DNA TGCGCCAGCAGCTCGACGGGACTAGCGGGGGGGCGCGAGCAGTACTTC. Protein product: CASSSTGLAGGREQYF. Full variable domain (outside the CDR3, taken from reference TRBV5-1 and TRBJ2-7): KAGVTQTPRYLIKTRGQQVTLSCSPISGHRSVSWYQQTPGQGLQFLFEYFSETQRNKGNFPGRFSGRQFSNSRSEMNVSTLELGDSALYLCASSSTGLAGGREQYFGPGTRLTVT.

This clone was seen a few times. The rearrangement joins TRBV6-1 to TRBJ1-1; TRBD1 matches at 7 bases. After removal of 0 bases from V and 3 bases from J, the junction contained 4 bases not matched to a gene. Germline CDR1 and CDR2: MNHNS and SASEGT. There are 15 residues in the CDR3. This CDR3 is CASSEAGGAYTEAFF. In nucleotides, the CDR3 is TGTGCCAGCAGTGAAGCAGGGGGCGCGTACACTGAAGCTTTCTTT.

V gene TRBV18 combines with J gene TRBJ1-1; weak D call: TRBD1 (6 bases). CDR1 is KGHSH and CDR2 is LQKENI in the germline V gene. The CDR3 runs 15 residues. Trimming shortened V by 3 bases and J by 5 bases, and 16 bases separated the two germline ends. In nucleotides, the CDR3 is TGTGCCAGCTCACCCGGGGCAGGGGAATGGACTGAAGCTTTCTTT. Translation gives CASSPGAGEWTEAFF. Together with reference TRBV18 and TRBJ1-1, the CDR3 gives the full variable domain: NAGVMQNPRHLVRRRGQEARLRCSPMKGHSHVYWYRQLPEEGLKFMVYLQKENIIDESGMPKERFSAEFPKEGPSILRIQQVVRGDSAAYFCASSPGAGEWTEAFFGQGTRLTVV.

This clone was seen a few times. The rearrangement links TRBV6-5 to TRBJ2-7; 9 nucleotides agree with TRBD2. Germline V gene data show CDR1 as MNHEY and CDR2 as SVGAGI. Trimming at V came to 8 bases and at J to 2 bases, leaving 10 bases not matched to a gene. The CDR3 length is 15 residues. CDR3 protein: CASRPSGTKTYEQYF. The CDR3 nucleotides read TGTGCCAGCCGGCCTAGCGGGACGAAAACCTACGAGCAGTACTTC.

This clone was detected many times. The chain joins TRBV30 to TRBJ1-1, with 8 bases that match TRBD1. Germline values: CDR1 GTSNPN, CDR2 SVGIG (reference sequence). This CDR3 is 15 amino acids long. J lost 1 base, V lost 4 bases, and 8 bases had no gene match. The CDR3: CAWTNPGTGNTEAFF. The DNA for the CDR3 is TGTGCCTGGACTAACCCAGGGACAGGGAACACTGAAGCTTTCTTT.

The chain combines TRBV25-1 with TRBJ2-7, with 7 positions matching TRBD1. V gave up 4 bases and J gave up 3 bases; unmatched junction bases: 6. The CDR3 totals 14 residues. Germline values: CDR1 MGHDK, CDR2 SYGVNS. In DNA form, the CDR3 reads TGTGCCAGCAGTGGAGGGACAGTCTTCTACGAGCAGTACTTC. This codes for CASSGGTVFYEQYF.

This chain joins TRBV19 and TRBJ2-3; the match to TRBD1 covers 9 bases. The length of the CDR3 is 16 residues. The V and J ends lost 5 bases and 5 bases, in that order; junction bases with no gene match: 11. In germline, CDR1 is LNHDA, CDR2 SQIVND (reference sequence). The CDR3 region is CASSPSRGQGGDTQYF. The CDR3 coding sequence is TGTGCCAGTAGTCCCTCCAGGGGACAGGGTGGAGATACGCAGTATTTT.

This clone was observed a few times. The rearrangement uses TRBV9 and TRBJ2-3; 9 nucleotides line up with TRBD1. The CDR3 length is 15 residues. V shed 6 bases and J 4 bases; nucleotides not matched to a gene: 9. Germline V lookup: CDR1 SGDLS, CDR2 YYNGEE. The CDR3 DNA is TGTGCCAGCACGACCGGGACAGGGTACCCAGATACGCAGTATTTT. It specifies CASTTGTGYPDTQYF.

This clone was seen only a few times. The chain carries TRBV5-4 and TRBJ2-7; TRBD2 matches 9 bases. Unmatched junction bases numbered 5, after V lost 4 bases and J lost 3 bases. The CDR3 is 14 residues long. Germline V CDR1 and CDR2: SGHNT, YYREEE (reference sequence). The chain's CDR3 is CASSPLSGSYEQYF. CDR3 bases: TGTGCCAGCAGCCCACTTAGCGGGAGCTACGAGCAGTACTTC. The full variable domain, with the rest looked up from reference TRBV5-4 and TRBJ2-7, is ETGVTQSPTHLIKTRGQQVTLRCSSQSGHNTVSWYQQALGQGPQFIFQYYREEENGRGNFPPRFSGLQFPNYSSELNVNALELDDSALYLCASSPLSGSYEQYFGPGTRLTVT.

This clone was picked up a small number of times. The genes are TRBV29-1 and TRBJ1-1, with D uncertain. This CDR3 has 14 residues. With 3 bases removed from V and 1 base from J, the gap between germline ends came to 12 bases. Germline V CDR1 and CDR2: SQVTM, ANQGSEA. The CDR3 protein is CSVESLPGNTEAFF. The CDR3 DNA is TGCAGCGTTGAGAGTCTCCCAGGGAACACTGAAGCTTTCTTT.

The gene calls are TRBV29-1 and TRBJ2-5, with D maybe TRBD1 (5 bases). V shed 0 bases and J shed 2 bases, with 13 bases lying between them. CDR1 is SQVTM and CDR2 is ANQGSEA in the germline V gene. CDR3 length: 15 amino acids. The CDR3 sequence: CSVEDFAGQQETQYF. As DNA, the CDR3 is TGCAGCGTTGAAGATTTTGCAGGGCAACAAGAGACCCAGTACTTC.